This T cell receptor beta chain was captured by sequencing in a study of T cell repertoires in cytomegalovirus infection. The wider study: HLA-B-restricted CMV epitopes that are well studied, plus recently identified HLA-C-restricted ones, were used by the study. Indicated by public TCR beta signatures were CMV infection and matching HLA type. Findings and caveats of the study: HLA-C-restricted CMV-specific TCR beta clonotypes were dominant in the ex vivo response.

A single record per CDR3 protein comes from TCRdb applying MiXCR to the reads. Found here are about 140,000 distinct CDR3 sequences, roughly a third of them singletons; the top ten hold around 50%. Germline loops: CDR1 LNHDA, CDR2 SQIVND (reference sequence). J was trimmed by 6 bases and V by 2 bases; bases with no gene match: 7. CDR3 length: 15 residues. As regards this clonotype: What it binds is unknown.

The J gene is TRBJ1-5, the V gene TRBV19; 7 bases are a match to TRBD1. The sequences come from CD8+ T cells from cultured PBMCs, collected from culture after CMV antigen stimulation. The TCR originated in a human donor in good health (CMV status not recorded). Some clones in this sample may be carry-over from other donors' samples. Here the CDR3 DNA reads TGTGCCAGTAGTATATACCAGGGGGGCACTCAGCCCCAGCATTTT. Its translation is CASSIYQGGTQPQHF.